Each of the 16 T cell receptor beta chains below was sequenced from the same sample in a study of blood T cell repertoires in COVID-19. Sequenced by immunoSEQ multiplex PCR; TCRdb stores in-frame clones only, minus some. Of a few hundred thousand clones listed, around 83% were seen once; the top ten hold about 7%. Sequences were obtained from PBMCs or T cells enriched from blood (not recorded which). The receptors come from a woman aged 45-65 years who had been exposed to COVID-19.

The chain uses TRBV27 and TRBJ1-2; TRBD1 might be the D (5 bases). CDR1 is MNHEY, CDR2 SMNVEV, per germline (reference sequence). Trimming pared 2 bases from V and 1 base from J, leaving 8 bases between. This CDR3 has 14 amino acids. The CDR3 nucleotides read TGTGCCAGCAGTTTAAGGCAGGGTAACTATGGCTACACCTTC. Translating it yields CASSLRQGNYGYTF.

V gene TRBV7-8 combines with J gene TRBJ1-5, with 9 nucleotides matching TRBD1. With V trimmed by 1 base and J by 4 bases, 2 bases remained unmatched. The germline gives CDR1 SGHVS, CDR2 FQNEAQ. The CDR3 runs 15 residues. CDR3 amino acids: CASSLDRGLNQPQHF. The DNA of the CDR3 is TGTGCCAGCAGCTTAGACAGGGGGCTGAATCAGCCCCAGCATTTT.

The chain is built from TRBV29-1 and TRBJ1-1; D may be TRBD1 (6 bases). Germline CDR1 SQVTM, CDR2 ANQGSEA. The CDR3 runs 16 residues. Trimming took 2 bases from V and 1 from J, leaving 17 bases between them. In DNA form, the CDR3 reads TGCAGCGTTGAACTCCCTAAGGGGGGGACGAACACTGAAGCTTTCTTT. Its protein product is CSVELPKGGTNTEAFF.

The chain carries TRBV6-5 and TRBJ1-3, with no clear D. CDR3 length equals 14 residues. Germline V gives CDR1 MNHEY, CDR2 SVGAGI. Trimming shortened V by 6 bases and J by 2 bases, and 11 bases separated the two germline ends. CDR3 nucleotide sequence: TGTGCCAGCAGGGCGGCGCTGGCTGGAAACACCATATATTTT. Translated: CASRAALAGNTIYF.

This clone was counted at least ten times. The chain joins TRBV2 to TRBJ2-7, with D possibly being TRBD1 (5 bases). The CDR3 covers 13 residues. Trimming removed 2 bases at V and 3 bases at J, with 8 bases between. Per the germline V gene, CDR1 is SNHLY and CDR2 is FYNNEI. Here the CDR3 reads CASSEQGIYEQYF. The CDR3 coding sequence is TGTGCCAGCAGTGAACAGGGAATCTACGAGCAGTACTTC. Combining the CDR3 with reference TRBV2 and TRBJ2-7 gives the whole variable domain EPEVTQTPSHQVTQMGQEVILRCVPISNHLYFYWYRQILGQKVEFLVSFYNNEISEKSEIFDDQFSVERPDGSNFTLKIRSTKLEDSAMYFCASSEQGIYEQYFGPGTRLTVT.

This clone was observed once. The rearrangement uses TRBV9 and TRBJ1-4, with unresolved D. Germline values: CDR1 SGDLS, CDR2 YYNGEE. CDR3 length: 13 amino acids. The ends were cut back, 4 bases at V and 15 bases at J, with 19 bases in the middle. This CDR3 reads CASSPGLWPYLFF. The CDR3 coding sequence is TGTGCCAGCAGCCCGGGTTTGTGGCCTTACTTGTTTTTT.

V gene TRBV9 combines with J gene TRBJ2-5; 11 nucleotides align to TRBD2. The germline CDR1 and CDR2 sequences are SGDLS and YYNGEE. V was clipped by 0 bases and J by 4 bases; unmatched bases: 2. The CDR3 is made up of 15 amino acids. Here the CDR3 reads CASSVGLAGGETQYF. CDR3 bases: TGTGCCAGCAGCGTAGGGCTAGCGGGGGGAGAGACCCAGTACTTC.

This chain links TRBV19 with TRBJ1-5, with 9 bases aligning to TRBD1. After removal of 5 bases from V and 7 bases from J, the junction contained 12 bases not matched to a gene. The CDR3 contains 16 residues. Germline V lookup: CDR1 LNHDA, CDR2 SQIVND (reference sequence). CDR3 DNA: TGTGCCAGTAGTCCCCTCTCCGGGACAGGGACCCAGCCCCAGCATTTT. Amino acids: CASSPLSGTGTQPQHF.

This clone was seen once. CDR3 sequence reads: CAIGQGAYEQYF. The CDR3 DNA reads TGTGCCATCGGACAGGGGGCATACGAGCAGTACTTC. The rearrangement links TRBV28 to TRBJ2-7, with 11 bases matching TRBD1. CDR1 is MDHEN and CDR2 is SYDVKM in the germline V gene. This CDR3 has 12 residues. Germline trimming cut 10 bases from V and 4 bases from J; bases unmatched to any gene: 3.

The chain joins TRBV7-6 to TRBJ2-7, with TRBD1 matching over 8 bases. V lost 8 bases and J lost 3; bases outside the gene matches: 9. This CDR3 contains 14 residues. Germline V gives CDR1 SGHVS, CDR2 FNYEAQ. The CDR3 spells CASAMGQANYEQYF. In DNA, the CDR3 is TGTGCCAGCGCAATGGGACAGGCCAACTACGAGCAGTACTTC.

This clone has just a few counts. Other DNA sequences in the same sample also yield this CDR3. This chain connects TRBV7-2 to TRBJ2-3; 7 bases map to TRBD2. Germline loops: CDR1 SGHTA, CDR2 FQGNSA. Trimming cost V 5 bases and J 0 bases; bases outside gene matches: 5. The CDR3 has 15 amino acids. For the CDR3, the DNA is TGTGCCAGCAGCCTTGGACTAGTTAGCACAGATACGCAGTATTTT. It specifies CASSLGLVSTDTQYF.

V usage is TRBV7-2 and J usage is TRBJ1-1; a possible D gene is TRBD1 (5 bases). Trimming stripped 5 bases from V and 4 bases from J, with 14 bases between. Germline CDR1 is SGHTA and CDR2 is FQGNSA. This CDR3 is 14 amino acids long. The CDR3 loop is CASSPQGWGTEAFF. DNA of the CDR3: TGTGCCAGCAGCCCGCAGGGCTGGGGCACTGAAGCTTTCTTT.

The rearrangement links TRBV21-1 to TRBJ1-6; the D call of TRBD1 is as the table states it, not checked on the DNA. TRBV21-1 is annotated as a pseudogene. This CDR3 comprises 16 residues. The CDR3 sequence is CASSTRTDARNSPLHF. DNA of the CDR3: TGTGCCAGCAGCACCCGGACAGACGCAAGGAATTCACCCCTCCACTTT.

The chain couples TRBV7-9 to TRBJ2-1, with D unclear. This CDR3 contains 11 residues. V was pared by 5 bases and J by 10 bases, with 9 bases between. Germline V gene data show CDR1 as SEHNR and CDR2 as FQNEAQ (reference sequence). CDR3 region: CASSLRREQFF. CDR3 sequence (DNA): TGTGCCAGCAGCCTCCGGCGGGAGCAGTTCTTC.

The V gene is TRBV19, the J gene TRBJ1-5; possible D gene TRBD1, 5 bases. V gave up 6 bases and J gave up 6 bases, with 18 bases separating them. This CDR3 has 15 amino acids. CDR1 and CDR2 from the germline V gene are LNHDA and SQIVND (reference sequence). The CDR3 sequence: CASRDRGNSGQPQHF. The CDR3 DNA follows: TGTGCCAGTAGGGACCGGGGGAATTCCGGTCAGCCCCAGCATTTT.

V is TRBV2 and J is TRBJ1-1; TRBD1 might be the D (6 bases). The CDR3 loop spans 11 amino acids. Per the germline V gene, CDR1 is SNHLY and CDR2 is FYNNEI. The V end lost 7 bases, the J end lost 11 bases, and 14 bases lay between the germline ends. CDR3 nucleotides: TGTGCCAGCAAGGGAAACAGGGAGGCTTTCTTT. Protein: CASKGNREAFF.